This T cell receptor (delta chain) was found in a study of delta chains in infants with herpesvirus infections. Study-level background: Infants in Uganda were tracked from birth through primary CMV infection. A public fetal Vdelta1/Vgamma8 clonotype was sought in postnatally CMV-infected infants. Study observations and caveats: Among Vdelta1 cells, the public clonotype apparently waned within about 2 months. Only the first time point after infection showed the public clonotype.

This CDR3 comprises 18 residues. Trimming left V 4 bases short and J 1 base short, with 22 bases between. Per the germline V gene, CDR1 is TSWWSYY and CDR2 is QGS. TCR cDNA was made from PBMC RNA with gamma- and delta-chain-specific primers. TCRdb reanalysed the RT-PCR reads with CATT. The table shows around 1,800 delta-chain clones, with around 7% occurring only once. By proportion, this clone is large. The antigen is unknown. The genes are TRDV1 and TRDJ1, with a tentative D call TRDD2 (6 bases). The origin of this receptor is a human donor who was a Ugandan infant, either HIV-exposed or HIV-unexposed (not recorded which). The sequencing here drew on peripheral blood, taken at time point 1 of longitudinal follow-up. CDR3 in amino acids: CALGVHFLHTSFTDKLIF. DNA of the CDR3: TGTGCTCTTGGGGTACACTTCCTGCATACCTCTTTCACCGATAAACTCATCTTT.